These 16 T cell receptor beta chains share one sample of origin, sequenced in a study of blood T cells in healthy people across ages. Then a second PCR, running roughly 7 to 11 cycles, was carried out with a sample-barcoded 5' primer and a J-beta primer mix. TCRdb redid the calling of the 5' RACE reads with MiXCR, one entry per CDR3 protein. The sample has approximately 800,000 distinct CDR3 sequences, around a quarter seen once; the top ten hold 3%. This sample also belongs to another study, concerning T cells of mothers and their children.

The specimen sequenced was blood. The receptors were sampled from a boy aged 5-17 years in good health.

The genes are TRBV7-9 and TRBJ2-2, with 15 bases that match TRBD2. The J segment lost 3 bases and the V segment lost 7 bases, leaving 3 bases of the junction unmatched. CDR3 length: 16 amino acids. Germline assignment: CDR1 SEHNR and CDR2 FQNEAQ (reference sequence). DNA of the CDR3: TGTGCCAGCATCAGGACTAGCGGGAGGGACACCGGGGAGCTGTTTTTT. It translates to CASIRTSGRDTGELFF.

The V gene is TRBV20-1, the J gene TRBJ2-7; TRBD1 matches 7 bases. Germline V gives CDR1 DFQATT, CDR2 SNEGSKA (reference sequence). With V trimmed by 0 bases and J by 2 bases, 4 bases remained unmatched. The CDR3 extends over 14 amino acids. The CDR3 region is CSARDNRGTYEQYF. The CDR3 DNA is TGCAGTGCTAGAGACAACAGGGGAACCTACGAGCAGTACTTC.

The chain recombines TRBV28 with TRBJ1-6; no definite D call. The CDR3 covers 15 residues. V was pared by 5 bases and J by 7 bases, with 15 bases between. Germline lookup yields CDR1 MDHEN and CDR2 SYDVKM. CDR3 sequence: CASSIPTGKNSPLHF. The CDR3 bases are TGTGCCAGCAGTATCCCGACTGGGAAGAATTCACCCCTCCACTTT.

This clonotype appeared a few times. V usage is TRBV5-1 and J usage is TRBJ2-5, with a tentative D call TRBD1 (5 bases). Germline-derived CDR1 and CDR2 are SGHRS and YFSETQ. V lost 2 bases and J 10 bases, leaving 18 bases between the germline ends. This CDR3 comprises 14 residues. CDR3 DNA sequence: TGCGCCAGCAGCTTTTTAGGGGCCGGCAGGGACCAGTACTTC. Protein: CASSFLGAGRDQYF. Complete variable domain (other parts from reference TRBV5-1 and TRBJ2-5): KAGVTQTPRYLIKTRGQQVTLSCSPISGHRSVSWYQQTPGQGLQFLFEYFSETQRNKGNFPGRFSGRQFSNSRSEMNVSTLELGDSALYLCASSFLGAGRDQYFGPGTRLLVL.

Only a few counts were recorded for this clonotype. This rearrangement joins TRBV20-1 to TRBJ2-1, with 10 bases aligning to TRBD2. The J segment lost 4 bases and the V segment lost 1 base, leaving 7 bases of the junction unmatched. This CDR3 contains 16 residues. Germline CDR1 is DFQATT and CDR2 is SNEGSKA (reference sequence). In DNA form, the CDR3 reads TGCAGTGCTAGAGTCCCTGCTAGCGGGGGTTACAATGAGCAGTTCTTC. Translation: CSARVPASGGYNEQFF.

V and J are TRBV6-5 and TRBJ1-6, with D possibly TRBD1 on 5 matching bases. CDR1 and CDR2 from the germline V gene are MNHEY and SVGAGI. CDR3 size: 15 residues. Between the trimmed V and J ends, which lost 2 bases and 4 bases, there was a span of 9 bases. The CDR3 DNA sequence: TGTGCCAGCAGTTACGGCGGGGGGTATAATTCACCCCTCCACTTT. Translation gives CASSYGGGYNSPLHF.

As DNA, the CDR3 is TGTGCCAGCAGCTTGGAAAGGGCTCGTGAGCAGTTCTTC. It is translated as CASSLERAREQFF. The rearrangement links TRBV7-2 to TRBJ2-1; D is unclear. Trimming stripped 3 bases from V and 9 bases from J, with 12 bases between. Looked up from germline, CDR1 is SGHTA and CDR2 is FQGNSA. The CDR3 has 13 amino acids.

The chain links TRBV7-9 to TRBJ2-7; either TRBD1 or TRBD2 may supply D (5 bases each). The J call may be mistaken, given a closer DNA end match to TRBJ2-5. Germline V gives CDR1 SEHNR, CDR2 FQNEAQ (reference sequence). This CDR3 has 17 residues. CDR3 sequence (DNA): TGTGCCAGCAGCTTAGGGGACGGCTGGCTAATACAAGAGACCCAGTACTTC. It encodes CASSLGDGWLIQETQYF.

The chain uses TRBV3-1 and TRBJ1-1; TRBD1 matches at 7 bases. Germline V gene lookup returns CDR1 LGHDT and CDR2 YNNKEL (reference sequence). There are 13 residues in the CDR3. The J segment lost 5 bases and the V segment lost 2 bases, leaving 2 bases of the junction unmatched. CDR3 sequence reads: CASSQSGGTEAFF. In nucleotides, the CDR3 is TGTGCCAGCAGCCAATCAGGGGGGACTGAAGCTTTCTTT.

In this sample, this clonotype turned up a few times. The chain joins TRBV12-3 or TRBV12-4 to TRBJ2-5; D is undetermined. The V and J ends lost 6 bases and 5 bases respectively, with 16 bases between them. The CDR3 spans 14 residues. CDR3 amino acids: CASRPGRPLETQYF. The CDR3 DNA is TGTGCCAGCAGACCGGGCCGCCCCCTGGAGACCCAGTACTTC.

This clonotype has only a few counts. The chain joins TRBV7-8 to TRBJ1-1; D remains ambiguous. The length of the CDR3 is 12 residues. Germline V CDR1 and CDR2: SGHVS, FQNEAQ. V lost 3 bases and J lost 9, with 11 bases in between. CDR3 nucleotide sequence: TGTGCCAGCAGCTTCCCACGGTCTAAAGCTTTCTTT. This encodes CASSFPRSKAFF.

The chain carries TRBV6-2 or TRBV6-3 and TRBJ2-4, with D possibly matching TRBD1 (6 bases). From germline, CDR1 is MNHEY and CDR2 SVGEGT. The V and J ends lost 6 bases and 6 bases respectively, with 15 bases between them. The CDR3 covers 14 residues. The CDR3 DNA sequence: TGTGCCAGCAGCCGGGACAATGGCGTAAACATTCAGTACTTC. Its translation is CASSRDNGVNIQYF.

This clonotype was recorded a few times. The chain is built from TRBV5-1 and TRBJ1-4; no clear D gene. This CDR3 contains 15 residues. V was pared by 0 bases and J by 5 bases, with 11 bases between. The V gene's germline CDR1 is SGHRS and CDR2 YFSETQ. CDR3 loop: CASSLVDARNEKLFF. DNA for the CDR3: TGCGCCAGCAGCTTGGTAGACGCACGGAATGAAAAACTGTTTTTT.

This clonotype was seen a handful of times. V is TRBV2 and J is TRBJ1-1; D remains unclear. Trimming took 5 bases from V and 2 from J, leaving 12 bases between them. The CDR3 sequence is 14 residues long. The germline gives CDR1 SNHLY, CDR2 FYNNEI. In nucleotides, the CDR3 is TGTGCCAGCAGTACCAGAGGGAGAAACACTGAAGCTTTCTTT. Its protein product is CASSTRGRNTEAFF.

The V call is TRBV2, the J call TRBJ2-5, with TRBD2 identical over 7 bases. TRBJ2-7 matches the DNA end more closely, so the J call is doubtful. Germline values: CDR1 SNHLY, CDR2 FYNNEI. The CDR3 is 14 residues long. CDR3 protein: CASSEERGTYEQYF. CDR3 bases: TGTGCCAGCAGTGAAGAGCGGGGCACCTACGAGCAGTACTTC.

The V and J genes are TRBV4-1 and TRBJ2-1, with TRBD1 as a possible D gene (5 bases). The CDR3 has 16 amino acids. The germline gives CDR1 MGHRA, CDR2 YSYEKL. The V gene lost 2 bases and the J gene lost 0 bases, with 11 bases spanning the gap. The chain's CDR3 is CASSQRDSVSYNEQFF. The CDR3 DNA sequence: TGCGCCAGCAGCCAACGCGACAGTGTCTCCTACAATGAGCAGTTCTTC.